Listed below are T cell receptor beta chains from one sample, sequenced in a study of identical twins. From the 5' RACE reads, TCRdb called clonotypes with MiXCR, one entry per CDR3 protein. The table lists 400,000 to 600,000 distinct CDR3 sequences, more than 20% of them singletons. These same records also appear under a second study, on yellow fever vaccine responses in identical twins.

Sequences were obtained from CD4+ T cells sorted from blood. The receptors originated from a woman under 30 in good health. Both conserved end residues are part of each CDR3. The order of the fields is V gene, J gene, CDR3 protein.

v_gene: TRBV6-2/TRBV6-3
j_gene: TRBJ2-4
CDR3aa: CASRSGGLTKNIQYF

v_gene: TRBV5-1
j_gene: TRBJ2-3
CDR3aa: CASSPEWGVPATDTQYF

v_gene: TRBV12-3/TRBV12-4
j_gene: TRBJ1-1
CDR3aa: CASRDRGRGGTEAFF

v_gene: TRBV10-3
j_gene: TRBJ2-7
CDR3aa: CAIKSTSGNYEQYF

v_gene: TRBV11-2
j_gene: TRBJ2-7
CDR3aa: CASSFRGDNSYEQYF

v_gene: TRBV12-3/TRBV12-4
j_gene: TRBJ1-1
CDR3aa: CASSPPLGTEAFF

v_gene: TRBV19
j_gene: TRBJ2-2
CDR3aa: CASGRTDGELFF

v_gene: TRBV20-1
j_gene: TRBJ2-5
CDR3aa: CSARGVGGSQETQYF

v_gene: TRBV11-2
j_gene: TRBJ1-2
CDR3aa: CASSPSPGQNFYGYTF

v_gene: TRBV25-1
j_gene: TRBJ1-2
CDR3aa: CASSTQGADGYTF

v_gene: TRBV7-8
j_gene: TRBJ1-1
CDR3aa: CASSPREGGTEAFF

v_gene: TRBV20-1
j_gene: TRBJ1-6
CDR3aa: CSARMDRGGNSPLHF

v_gene: TRBV29-1
j_gene: TRBJ2-3
CDR3aa: CSARTGGLDTQYF

v_gene: TRBV24-1
j_gene: TRBJ2-3
CDR3aa: CATSDGRLAGEDTQYF

v_gene: TRBV4-1
j_gene: TRBJ2-2
CDR3aa: CASSQESGGGLTGELFF

v_gene: TRBV4-1
j_gene: TRBJ1-2
CDR3aa: CASSQVRQATRSNYGYTF

v_gene: TRBV27
j_gene: TRBJ2-1
CDR3aa: CASRQRGNSYNEQFF

v_gene: TRBV20-1
j_gene: TRBJ2-5
CDR3aa: CSARDPGTQETQYF

v_gene: TRBV12-3/TRBV12-4
j_gene: TRBJ1-2
CDR3aa: CASSPRVGGYTF

v_gene: TRBV29-1
j_gene: TRBJ2-2
CDR3aa: CSVRQGSNTGELFF

v_gene: TRBV18
j_gene: TRBJ2-7
CDR3aa: CASSPEGQGVEQYF

v_gene: TRBV12-3/TRBV12-4
j_gene: TRBJ2-4
CDR3aa: CACSFGQGARLGKNIQYF

v_gene: TRBV7-3
j_gene: TRBJ2-7
CDR3aa: CASSLMSSGYNEQYF

v_gene: TRBV12-3/TRBV12-4
j_gene: TRBJ2-3
CDR3aa: CASSRRPEGDTQYF

v_gene: TRBV27
j_gene: TRBJ1-1
CDR3aa: CASSLKDTTEAFF

v_gene: TRBV29-1
j_gene: TRBJ2-1
CDR3aa: CSGQLARSYNEQFF

v_gene: TRBV12-3/TRBV12-4
j_gene: TRBJ2-7
CDR3aa: CASSPPGLAGENEQYF

v_gene: TRBV12-3/TRBV12-4
j_gene: TRBJ2-3
CDR3aa: CASSPPRIAGGTDTQYF

v_gene: TRBV6-5
j_gene: TRBJ2-5
CDR3aa: CASSYSGRTGGPQETQYF

v_gene: TRBV2
j_gene: TRBJ2-2
CDR3aa: CASSENRGRTGELFF

v_gene: TRBV7-2
j_gene: TRBJ1-2
CDR3aa: CASSLVANGYTF

v_gene: TRBV3-1
j_gene: TRBJ1-6
CDR3aa: CASRRQGRDSPLHF